This T cell receptor (beta chain) was sequenced in a study of blood T cell repertoires in COVID-19. Sequenced by immunoSEQ multiplex PCR; TCRdb stores in-frame clones only, minus some. The sample lists about 24,000 clones; 75% to 90% were seen once. Germline CDR1 reads LNHDA; CDR2 reads SQIVND (reference sequence). V was shortened by 0 bases and J by 6 bases, with 9 bases between the two germline ends. The CDR3 length is 13 residues. The chain links TRBV19 to TRBJ2-7; D is perhaps TRBD2 (6 bases). Source material: peripheral blood. This clonotype was sampled from a human donor in a cohort sampled during active COVID-19. CDR3 amino acids: CASSIERGGEQYF. Here the CDR3 DNA reads TGTGCCAGTAGTATAGAGCGGGGCGGCGAGCAGTACTTC.